This T cell receptor beta chain was sequenced during a study of cytomegalovirus exposure and HLA in healthy donors. V lost 4 bases, J lost 2 bases, and 13 bases lay in between. The CDR3 runs 15 residues. Germline assignment: CDR1 SGHTA and CDR2 FQGNSA. The study's findings and limits: HLA allele associations emerged for about 18,000 TCR beta sequences in a later analysis, at 0.05 false discovery rate. Reportedly, diagnosis of cytomegalovirus status by the classifier showed high specificity and sensitivity. Relative to equally common others, HLA-associated TCR beta chains showed greater clonal expansion in a later analysis. Later on, a genetic analysis was performed. It linked a missense variant in DCLRE1C with V- and J-gene trimming of TCR beta.

With regard to this clone: The antigen is unknown.

The PCR was carried out with 60 Vbeta primers and 13 Jbeta primers. Produced via immunoSEQ multiplex PCR; TCRdb's table is partial and in-frame only. This repertoire shows roughly 83,000 clones, 65% to 80% found once; its top ten account for 4% to 5%. This sequence originates from a man in his 60s in good health and CMV-seronegative. The V gene is TRBV7-2, the J gene TRBJ2-3; unclear D gene. The material sequenced was PBMCs. CDR3 bases: TGTGCCAGCAGCTCCGCCCTTGGGCCCACAGATACGCAGTATTTT. Protein: CASSSALGPTDTQYF.